Detailed here is one T cell receptor (beta chain). The antigen remains undetermined. PCR used 60 Vbeta primers and 13 Jbeta primers. Here immunoSEQ multiplex PCR was the method, and the copy in TCRdb shows in-frame clones only, minus some. The repertoire holds approximately 37,000 clones, with 70% to 85% as singletons. CDR3 length: 17 residues. Germline CDR1 SGDLS, CDR2 YYNGEE. V gave up 3 bases and J gave up 0 bases, with 13 bases separating them. The sample originates from a study of cytomegalovirus exposure and HLA in healthy donors. General observations from the study: The authors later found most CMV-associated TCR beta chains appeared HLA-restricted. Sequencing artifact likely explains a cluster of highly shared sequence variants.

The rearrangement joins TRBV9 to TRBJ2-6, with D perhaps matching TRBD1 (6 bases). The sequence was collected from a young woman in good health and CMV-seropositive. Sequenced input: PBMCs. The CDR3 coding sequence is TGTGCCAGCAGCGAAAGACAGGAAACCTCTGGGGCCAACGTCCTGACTTTC. Its translation is CASSERQETSGANVLTF.